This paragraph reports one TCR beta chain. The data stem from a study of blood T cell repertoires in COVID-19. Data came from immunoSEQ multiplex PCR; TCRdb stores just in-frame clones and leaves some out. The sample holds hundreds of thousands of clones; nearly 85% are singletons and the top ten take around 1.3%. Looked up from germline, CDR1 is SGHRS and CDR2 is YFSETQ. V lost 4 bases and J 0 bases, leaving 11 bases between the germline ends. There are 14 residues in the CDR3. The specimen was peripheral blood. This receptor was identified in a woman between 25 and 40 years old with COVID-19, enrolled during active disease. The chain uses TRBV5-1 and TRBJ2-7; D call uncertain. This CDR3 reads CASSTLPSSYEQYF. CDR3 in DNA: TGCGCCAGCAGCACACTACCGAGCTCCTACGAGCAGTACTTC.